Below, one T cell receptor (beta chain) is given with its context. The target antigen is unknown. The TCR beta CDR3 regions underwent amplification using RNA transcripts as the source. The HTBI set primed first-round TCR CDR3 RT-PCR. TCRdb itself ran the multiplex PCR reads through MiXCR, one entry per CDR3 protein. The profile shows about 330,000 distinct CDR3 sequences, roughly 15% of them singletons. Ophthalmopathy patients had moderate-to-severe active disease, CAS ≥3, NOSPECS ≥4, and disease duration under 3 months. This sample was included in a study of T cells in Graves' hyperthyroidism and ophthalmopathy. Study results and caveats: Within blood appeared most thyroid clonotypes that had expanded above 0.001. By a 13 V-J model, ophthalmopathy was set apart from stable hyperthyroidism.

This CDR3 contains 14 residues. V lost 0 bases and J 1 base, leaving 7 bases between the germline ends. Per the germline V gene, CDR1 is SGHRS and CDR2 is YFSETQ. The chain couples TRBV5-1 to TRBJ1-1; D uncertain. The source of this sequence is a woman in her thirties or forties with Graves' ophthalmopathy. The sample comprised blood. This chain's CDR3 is CASSLVVRNTEAFF. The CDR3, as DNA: TGCGCCAGCAGCTTGGTAGTACGGAACACTGAAGCTTTCTTT.